The T cell receptor (beta chain) described here comes from a study of T cell changes during pregnancy in multiple sclerosis. CDR1 is SGHVS, CDR2 FQNEAQ, per germline. The CDR3 is 17 amino acids. The V and J ends lost 5 bases and 7 bases respectively, with 23 bases between them. Profiling relied on immunoSEQ multiplex PCR, and the TCRdb table lists in-frame clones only, not all of them. The data contain roughly 83,000 clones, around 93% of them seen just once; the ten biggest clones take up 3.5%. Specimen: PBMCs, collected in the first trimester of pregnancy. The sequence was collected from a female donor in good health, serving as a control in a pregnancy study. Some clones in this sample may be carry-over from other donors' samples. This chain uses TRBV7-8 with TRBJ1-4; possible D gene TRBD1, 6 bases. DNA of the CDR3: TGTGCCAGCAGCCCAATTCGGGCCGGGACAACGGGTGAAAAACTGTTTTTT. It yields the protein CASSPIRAGTTGEKLFF.